This T cell receptor beta chain was sequenced in a study of patients and donors after allogeneic stem cell transplantation. TCRdb analysed the RT-PCR reads with MiXCR anew, one entry per CDR3 protein. The sample records more than 850,000 distinct CDR3 sequences, approximately 19% being singletons. Germline CDR1 is KGHDR and CDR2 is SFDVKD. V trimming: 4 bases; J trimming: 5 bases; junction bases outside the gene matches: 8. This CDR3 spans 16 amino acids. This TCR was sampled from a human donor who was either an allogeneic HSCT recipient or a stem cell or donor lymphocyte infusion donor (not recorded which). It is not recorded whose cells these are; they may come from a transplant donor. V usage is TRBV24-1 and J usage is TRBJ2-1, with 9 bases fitting TRBD1. The sequencing sample was made of blood, either unsorted or a sorted T cell fraction (not recorded which). CDR3 protein: CATSDPGTGFDNEQFF. CDR3 DNA: TGTGCCACCAGTGACCCCGGGACAGGGTTCGACAATGAGCAGTTCTTC.